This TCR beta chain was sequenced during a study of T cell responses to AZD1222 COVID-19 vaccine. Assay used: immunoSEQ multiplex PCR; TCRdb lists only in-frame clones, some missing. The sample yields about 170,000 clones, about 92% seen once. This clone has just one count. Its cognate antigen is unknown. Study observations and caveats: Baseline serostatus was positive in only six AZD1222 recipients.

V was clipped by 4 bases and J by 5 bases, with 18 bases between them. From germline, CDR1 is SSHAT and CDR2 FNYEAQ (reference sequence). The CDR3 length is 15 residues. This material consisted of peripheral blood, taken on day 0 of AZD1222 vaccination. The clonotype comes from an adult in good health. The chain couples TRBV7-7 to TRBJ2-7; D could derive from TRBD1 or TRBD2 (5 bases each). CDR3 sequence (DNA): TGTGCCAGCAGCTCATCCGGGACCCGTTTTGACGAGCAGTACTTC. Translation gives CASSSSGTRFDEQYF.